This entry features one T cell receptor (beta chain) sequence. This sample stems from a study of blood T cell repertoires in COVID-19. Study at large: Nucleic acid was either cDNA or gDNA, and it came from T cells, B-cell-depleted T cells, or PBMCs.

Libraries were prepared by immunoSEQ multiplex PCR; TCRdb keeps only in-frame clonotypes and omits some of them. The table lists approximately 160,000 clones, roughly nine tenths of them singletons. The length of the CDR3 is 13 residues. Germline CDR1 and CDR2: DFQATT and SNEGSKA (reference sequence). Trimming at V came to 3 bases and at J to 9 bases, leaving 11 bases not matched to a gene. The rearrangement joins TRBV20-1 to TRBJ2-7, with 7 bases that match TRBD2. The sequenced sample was peripheral blood. The clonotype was recovered from a woman between 70 and 85 years old with acute or convalescent COVID-19. The CDR3 DNA follows: TGCAGTGCTAGTGTGCGACCCCCGGGGGGGCAGTACTTC. This codes for CSASVRPPGGQYF.